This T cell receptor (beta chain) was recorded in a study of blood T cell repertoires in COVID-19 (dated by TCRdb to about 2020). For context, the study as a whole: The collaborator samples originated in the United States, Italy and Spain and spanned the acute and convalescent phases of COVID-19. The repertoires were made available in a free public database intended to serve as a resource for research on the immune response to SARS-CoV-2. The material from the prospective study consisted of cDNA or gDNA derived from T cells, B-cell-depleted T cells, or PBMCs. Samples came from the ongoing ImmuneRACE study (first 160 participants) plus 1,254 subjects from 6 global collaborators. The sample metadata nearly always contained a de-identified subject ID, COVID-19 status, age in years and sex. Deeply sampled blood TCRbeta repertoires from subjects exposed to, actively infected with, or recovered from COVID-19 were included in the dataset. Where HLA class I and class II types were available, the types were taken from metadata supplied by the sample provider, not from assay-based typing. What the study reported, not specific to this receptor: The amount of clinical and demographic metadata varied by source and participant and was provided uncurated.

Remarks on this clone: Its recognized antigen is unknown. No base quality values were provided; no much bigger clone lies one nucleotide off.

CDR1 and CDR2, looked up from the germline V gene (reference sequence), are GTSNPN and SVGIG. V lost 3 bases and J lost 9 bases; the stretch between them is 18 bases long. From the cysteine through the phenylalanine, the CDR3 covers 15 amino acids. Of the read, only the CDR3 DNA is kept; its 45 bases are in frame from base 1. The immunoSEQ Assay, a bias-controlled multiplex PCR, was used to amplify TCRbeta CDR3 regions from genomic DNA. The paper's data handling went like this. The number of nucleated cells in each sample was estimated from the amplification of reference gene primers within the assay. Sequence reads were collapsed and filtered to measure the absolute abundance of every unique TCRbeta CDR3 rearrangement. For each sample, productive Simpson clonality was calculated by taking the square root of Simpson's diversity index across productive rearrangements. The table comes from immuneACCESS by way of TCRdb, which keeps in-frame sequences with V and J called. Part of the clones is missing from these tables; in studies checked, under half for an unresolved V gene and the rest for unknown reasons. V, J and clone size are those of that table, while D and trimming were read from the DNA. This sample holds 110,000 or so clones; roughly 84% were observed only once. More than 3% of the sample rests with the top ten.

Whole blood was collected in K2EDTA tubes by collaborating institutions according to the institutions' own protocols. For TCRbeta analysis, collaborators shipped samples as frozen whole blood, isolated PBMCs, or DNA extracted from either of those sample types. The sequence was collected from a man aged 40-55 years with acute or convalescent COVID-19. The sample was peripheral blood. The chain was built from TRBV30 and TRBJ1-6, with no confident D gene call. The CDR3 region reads CAWSAGFTPGSPLHF. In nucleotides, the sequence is TGTGCCTGGAGCGCAGGTTTCACCCCAGGTTCACCCCTCCACTTT.